These 23 T cell receptor beta chains share one sample of origin, sequenced in a study of shared clonotypes between healthy human individuals. Sequenced by immunoSEQ multiplex PCR; TCRdb stores in-frame clones only, minus some. This table has roughly 2.4 million clones, under 97% appearing once. Sequencing was carried out using naive CD4+ T cells sorted from blood. The subset denotes: CD45RA+ positively selected. Receptors originate from a man aged 18 to 30 in good health.

The genes are TRBV6-6 and TRBJ2-5; tentative D call: TRBD1 (6 bases). V was trimmed by 3 bases and J by 4 bases, leaving 12 bases between them. Germline loops: CDR1 MNHNY, CDR2 SVGAGI (reference sequence). The CDR3 sequence is 14 residues long. DNA for the CDR3: TGTGCCAGCAGTTATTCACAGGGTTCAGAGACCCAGTACTTC. Translated: CASSYSQGSETQYF.

The V gene is TRBV4-3, the J gene TRBJ1-6, with D maybe TRBD1 (5 bases). CDR1 and CDR2 (germline): LGHNA, YSLEER. The CDR3 is 15 amino acids. V was trimmed by 1 base and J by 6 bases, leaving 10 bases between them. The CDR3 nucleotides are TGCGCCAGCAGCCAAGCCTGGAGGGGTAATTCACCCCTCCACTTT. Translation gives CASSQAWRGNSPLHF.

This rearrangement joins TRBV9 to TRBJ2-7, with TRBD2 identical over 12 bases. The CDR3 runs to 19 residues. The germline V gene has CDR1 SGDLS and CDR2 YYNGEE. V lost 4 bases, J lost 0 bases, and 14 bases stayed unmatched. The CDR3, as DNA: TGTGCCAGCAGCTCAGGGGGCCTAGCGGGAGGGCGAAGCTCCTACGAGCAGTACTTC. Translation: CASSSGGLAGGRSSYEQYF. Based on the CDR3 plus reference TRBV9 and TRBJ2-7, the full variable domain is DSGVTQTPKHLITATGQRVTLRCSPRSGDLSVYWYQQSLDQGLQFLIQYYNGEERAKGNILERFSAQQFPDLHSELNLSSLELGDSALYFCASSSGGLAGGRSSYEQYFGPGTRLTVT.

This clone turned up a few times. The CDR3 spells CASSPGGGRTYEQYF. The CDR3 nucleotides read TGCGCCAGCAGCCCGGGAGGGGGCAGGACCTACGAGCAGTACTTC. This chain uses TRBV4-1 with TRBJ2-7, with D possibly being TRBD2 (8 bases). Germline-derived CDR1 and CDR2 are MGHRA and YSYEKL. The CDR3 runs 15 residues. The V end was cut by 4 bases, the J end by 2 bases, with 15 bases between.

The J gene is TRBJ1-2, the V gene TRBV6-5, with 8 bases that match TRBD1. CDR3 length: 15 amino acids. The junction had 11 bases not matched to a gene; V was cut back by 2 bases and J by 9 bases. Germline CDR1 reads MNHEY; CDR2 reads SVGAGI. The CDR3 is CASSYPLRDRLRYTF. In DNA form, the CDR3 reads TGTGCCAGCAGTTACCCCCTCCGGGACAGGCTCCGCTACACCTTC.

This clone was counted between two and nine times. V usage is TRBV4-3 and J usage is TRBJ1-1, with D perhaps matching TRBD1 (6 bases). The CDR3 runs to 15 residues. V was shortened by 0 bases and J by 3 bases, with 11 bases between the two germline ends. Germline loops: CDR1 LGHNA, CDR2 YSLEER. CDR3 sequence: CASSQEARGDTEAFF. In nucleotides, the CDR3 is TGCGCCAGCAGCCAAGAGGCCAGGGGCGACACTGAAGCTTTCTTT.

The chain carries TRBV10-2 and TRBJ2-2; 10 nucleotides line up with TRBD2. The V segment lost 6 bases and the J segment 6 bases; nucleotides outside the gene matches: 10. From germline, CDR1 is WSHSY and CDR2 SAAADI. This CDR3 contains 16 residues. Here the CDR3 reads CASSDLQRGGPGELFF. CDR3 DNA: TGCGCCAGCAGCGATCTCCAGCGGGGGGGCCCCGGGGAGCTGTTTTTT.

The chain is built from TRBV9 and TRBJ2-1, with 10 bases that match TRBD2. The CDR3 runs 16 residues. Germline V gene sequence: CDR1 SGDLS, CDR2 YYNGEE. V shed 0 bases, J shed 4 bases, and the junction held 4 bases outside the gene matches. The CDR3 sequence: CASSVVGSGRYNEQFF. CDR3 nucleotide sequence: TGTGCCAGCAGCGTAGTTGGTAGCGGGAGGTACAATGAGCAGTTCTTC.

The genes are TRBV10-3 and TRBJ2-2; 8 nucleotides match TRBD2. V gave up 8 bases and J gave up 6 bases; unmatched junction bases: 5. Germline assignment: CDR1 ENHRY and CDR2 SYGVKD. The CDR3 covers 13 residues. CDR3: CAIGREGSGELFF. The CDR3 DNA reads TGTGCCATCGGACGGGAGGGTTCCGGGGAGCTGTTTTTT.

The V and J genes are TRBV2 and TRBJ1-2; a weak D match, TRBD1 (5 bases). V shed 6 bases and J shed 5 bases, with 13 bases lying between them. Germline-derived CDR1 and CDR2 are SNHLY and FYNNEI. This CDR3 is built from 13 residues. The CDR3 bases are TGTGCCAGCAGGGCCGCGGGGGGTTATGGCTACACCTTC. Its translation is CASRAAGGYGYTF.

The CDR3 protein is CASSLAARGESPLHF. CDR3 nucleotides: TGCGCCAGCAGCTTGGCGGCCAGGGGAGAATCACCCCTCCACTTT. The V and J genes are TRBV5-1 and TRBJ1-6; D perhaps matches TRBD1 (6 bases). Germline CDR1 SGHRS, CDR2 YFSETQ. Trimming cost V 0 bases and J 10 bases, with 14 bases left between them. The CDR3 loop spans 15 amino acids.

The chain combines TRBV12-1 with TRBJ2-7; the DNA was not used to check the table's D call, TRBD2. TRBV12-1 has pseudogene status. This CDR3 spans 15 amino acids. The CDR3 protein is CASSSSPGQSYEQYF. The CDR3 coding sequence is TGTGCCAGCAGCTCTAGCCCGGGCCAAAGCTACGAGCAGTACTTC.

The chain combines TRBV18 with TRBJ1-3; tentative D call: TRBD1 (5 bases). Per the germline V gene, CDR1 is KGHSH and CDR2 is LQKENI. The CDR3 has 15 residues. V was pared by 1 base and J by 0 bases, with 7 bases between. CDR3 protein: CASSPRDDSGNTIYF. Here the CDR3 DNA reads TGTGCCAGCTCACCACGGGACGACTCTGGAAACACCATATATTTT.

The chain employs TRBV29-1 and TRBJ1-4; D is uncertain. This CDR3 contains 16 residues. V gave up 8 bases and J gave up 5 bases, with 24 bases separating them. In germline, CDR1 is SQVTM, CDR2 ANQGSEA. Written as DNA, the CDR3 is TGCAGCCACCAAGTTCCCGCAGAGCCCCAAAATGAAAAACTGTTTTTT. Protein sequence: CSHQVPAEPQNEKLFF.

The chain has TRBV7-9 and TRBJ2-1, with 8 bases fitting TRBD2. Germline-derived CDR1 and CDR2 are SEHNR and FQNEAQ (reference sequence). The CDR3 length is 15 residues. J lost 0 bases, V lost 2 bases, and 0 bases had no gene match. The CDR3 nucleotides are TGTGCCAGCAGCTTACTAGCGGGCTCCTACAATGAGCAGTTCTTC. This sequence encodes CASSLLAGSYNEQFF. The whole variable domain, remainder taken from reference TRBV7-9 and TRBJ2-1, is DTGVSQNPRHKITKRGQNVTFRCDPISEHNRLYWYRQTLGQGPEFLTYFQNEAQLEKSRLLSDRFSAERPKGSFSTLEIQRTEQGDSAMYLCASSLLAGSYNEQFFGPGTRLTVL.

The chain recombines TRBV6-1 with TRBJ1-1, with TRBD1 as a possible D gene (6 bases). The germline CDR1 and CDR2 sequences are MNHNS and SASEGT. The CDR3 is 14 amino acids. The germline V and J ends were trimmed by 5 bases and 1 base, with 11 bases remaining between them. CDR3 sequence (DNA): TGTGCCAGCAGTCGACAGGCCAAGAACACTGAAGCTTTCTTT. Residues: CASSRQAKNTEAFF.

This chain uses TRBV6-5 with TRBJ1-2; TRBD1 matches 10 bases. CDR1 and CDR2 from the germline V gene are MNHEY and SVGAGI. After removal of 6 bases from V and 3 bases from J, the junction contained 4 bases not matched to a gene. This CDR3 spans 14 amino acids. CDR3 bases: TGTGCCAGCAGCCGGACAGGGGGAGACTATGGCTACACCTTC. Protein: CASSRTGGDYGYTF.

The chain uses TRBV2 and TRBJ2-1; D is perhaps TRBD2 (5 bases). V was cut by 4 bases and J by 0 bases, with 10 bases left in between. Germline assignment: CDR1 SNHLY and CDR2 FYNNEI. The CDR3 loop spans 15 amino acids. The DNA for the CDR3 is TGTGCCAGCAGTGTGCCAGCGGTCTCCTACAATGAGCAGTTCTTC. Protein: CASSVPAVSYNEQFF.

This chain links TRBV4-1 with TRBJ2-3, with D possibly TRBD2 on 5 matching bases. The CDR3 covers 17 residues. Germline V gene data show CDR1 as MGHRA and CDR2 as YSYEKL. V was shortened by 0 bases and J by 1 base, with 14 bases between the two germline ends. CDR3 DNA: TGCGCCAGCAGCCAAGAGAACGGAGGTGTGGGCACAGATACGCAGTATTTT. It codes for CASSQENGGVGTDTQYF.

The chain is built from TRBV19 and TRBJ2-4; no clear D. Germline lookup yields CDR1 LNHDA and CDR2 SQIVND (reference sequence). This CDR3 is built from 11 residues. V dropped 6 bases and J dropped 7 bases, with 7 bases sitting between them. The CDR3 sequence: CASSLKNIQYF. The CDR3 region has the DNA TGTGCCAGTAGCCTTAAGAACATTCAGTACTTC.

This clone was found once. The rearrangement joins TRBV14 to TRBJ2-3, with TRBD2 identical over 13 bases. The CDR3 has 16 amino acids. Trimming at V came to 4 bases and at J to 5 bases, leaving 6 bases not matched to a gene. CDR1 SGHDN and CDR2 FVKESK come from the germline V gene. CDR3 amino acids: CASSPGLAGVGDTQYF. The CDR3 nucleotides read TGTGCCAGCAGCCCAGGACTAGCGGGGGTCGGAGATACGCAGTATTTT.

The chain has TRBV28 and TRBJ2-7; no clear D. Germline values: CDR1 MDHEN, CDR2 SYDVKM. This CDR3 is 11 amino acids long. V lost 3 bases and J 6 bases, leaving 6 bases between the germline ends. CDR3 sequence: CASSFRLEQYF. In nucleotides, the CDR3 is TGTGCCAGCAGTTTTCGGCTCGAGCAGTACTTC.

The chain employs TRBV5-1 and TRBJ1-2, with TRBD1 identical over 7 bases. After removal of 0 bases from V and 4 bases from J, the junction contained 6 bases not matched to a gene. The length of the CDR3 is 15 residues. CDR1 is SGHRS and CDR2 is YFSETQ in the germline V gene. CDR3 coding DNA: TGCGCCAGCAGCTTGGTCCCCGGGACAGCCTATGGCTACACCTTC. Its translation is CASSLVPGTAYGYTF.